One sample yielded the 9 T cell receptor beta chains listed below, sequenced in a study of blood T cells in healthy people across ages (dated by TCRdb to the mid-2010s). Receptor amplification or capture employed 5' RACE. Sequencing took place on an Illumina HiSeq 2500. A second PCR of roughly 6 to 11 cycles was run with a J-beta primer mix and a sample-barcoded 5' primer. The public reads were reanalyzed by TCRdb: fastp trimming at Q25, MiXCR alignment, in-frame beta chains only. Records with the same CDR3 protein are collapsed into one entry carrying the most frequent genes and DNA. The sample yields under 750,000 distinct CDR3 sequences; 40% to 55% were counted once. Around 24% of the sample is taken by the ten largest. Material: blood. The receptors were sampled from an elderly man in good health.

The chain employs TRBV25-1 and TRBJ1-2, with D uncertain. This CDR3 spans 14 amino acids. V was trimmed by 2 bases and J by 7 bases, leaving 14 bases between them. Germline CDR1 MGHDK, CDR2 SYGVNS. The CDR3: CASSELDRRSGYTF. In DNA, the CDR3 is TGTGCCAGCAGTGAACTGGACCGCAGAAGTGGCTACACCTTC.

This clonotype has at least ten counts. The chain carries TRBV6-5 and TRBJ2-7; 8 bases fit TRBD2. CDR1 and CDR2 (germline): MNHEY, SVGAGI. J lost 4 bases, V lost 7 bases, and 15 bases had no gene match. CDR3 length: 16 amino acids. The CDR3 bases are TGTGCCAGCAACGCCGGACTAGCCCTTAGCGGATACGAGCAGTACTTC. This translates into CASNAGLALSGYEQYF.

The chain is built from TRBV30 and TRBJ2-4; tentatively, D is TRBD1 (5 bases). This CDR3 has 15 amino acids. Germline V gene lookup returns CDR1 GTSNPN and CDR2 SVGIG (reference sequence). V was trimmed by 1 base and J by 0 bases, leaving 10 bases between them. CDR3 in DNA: TGTGCCTGGAGTGGGGGCAGACTAGCCAAAAACATTCAGTACTTC. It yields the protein CAWSGGRLAKNIQYF.

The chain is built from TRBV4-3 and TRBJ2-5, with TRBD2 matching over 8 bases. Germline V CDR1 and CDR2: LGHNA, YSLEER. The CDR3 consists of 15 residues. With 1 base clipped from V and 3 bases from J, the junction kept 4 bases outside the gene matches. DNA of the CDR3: TGCGCCAGCAGCCAAGTTCCAGCGGGAGAAGAGACCCAGTACTTC. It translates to CASSQVPAGEETQYF.

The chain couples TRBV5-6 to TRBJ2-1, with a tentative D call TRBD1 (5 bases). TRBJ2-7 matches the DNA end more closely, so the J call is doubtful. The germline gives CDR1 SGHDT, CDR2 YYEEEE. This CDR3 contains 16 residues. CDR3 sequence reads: CASSLYRIREGNEQYF. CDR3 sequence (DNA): TGTGCCAGCAGCTTGTACCGGATCAGGGAAGGCAATGAGCAGTACTTC.

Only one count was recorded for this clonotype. CDR3 protein: CASSQDHLGGIETQYF. In nucleotides, the CDR3 is TGTGCCAGCAGCCAAGATCATCTGGGGGGCATAGAGACCCAGTACTTC. The chain uses TRBV14 and TRBJ2-5, with D perhaps given as TRBD1 or TRBD2 (6 bases each). CDR3 length: 16 amino acids. V was clipped by 0 bases and J by 4 bases, with 15 bases between them. CDR1 and CDR2 (germline): SGHDN, FVKESK.

The CDR3 DNA sequence: TGTGCCTCGACAGGAAACCCAACTAATGAAAAACTGTTTTTT. It is translated as CASTGNPTNEKLFF. The rearrangement links TRBV10-3 to TRBJ1-4; maybe TRBD1 (6 bases). The CDR3 is made up of 14 amino acids. Germline-derived CDR1 and CDR2 are ENHRY and SYGVKD. V was cut by 11 bases and J by 0 bases, with 13 bases left in between.

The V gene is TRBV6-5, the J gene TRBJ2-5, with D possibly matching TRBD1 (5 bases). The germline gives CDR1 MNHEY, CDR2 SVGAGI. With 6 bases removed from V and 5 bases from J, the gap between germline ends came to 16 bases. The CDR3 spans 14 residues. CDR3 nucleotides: TGTGCCAGCAGGCGCCATGGGTCAGGGGAGACCCAGTACTTC. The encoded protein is CASRRHGSGETQYF.

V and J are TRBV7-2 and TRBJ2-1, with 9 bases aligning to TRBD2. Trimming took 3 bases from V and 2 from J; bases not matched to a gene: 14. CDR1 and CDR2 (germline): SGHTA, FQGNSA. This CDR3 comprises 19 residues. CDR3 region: CASSFTSGPSSGAYNEQFF. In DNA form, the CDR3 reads TGTGCCAGCAGCTTCACTAGCGGGCCATCTTCGGGCGCCTACAATGAGCAGTTCTTC.